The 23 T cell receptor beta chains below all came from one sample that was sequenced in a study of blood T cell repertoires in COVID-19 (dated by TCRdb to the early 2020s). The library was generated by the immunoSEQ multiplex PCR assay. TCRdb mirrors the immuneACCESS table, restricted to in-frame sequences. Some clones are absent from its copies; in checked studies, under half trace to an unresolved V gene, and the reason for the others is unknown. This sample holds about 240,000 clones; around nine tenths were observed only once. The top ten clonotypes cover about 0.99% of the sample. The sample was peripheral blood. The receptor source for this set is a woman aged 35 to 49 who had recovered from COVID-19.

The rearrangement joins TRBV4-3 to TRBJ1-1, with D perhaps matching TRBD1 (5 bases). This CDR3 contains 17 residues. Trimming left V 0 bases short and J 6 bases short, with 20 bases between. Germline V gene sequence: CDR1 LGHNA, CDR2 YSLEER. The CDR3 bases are TGCGCCAGCAGCCAAGATCTGGGGTGGGGCGCTCGCGCTGAAGCTTTCTTT. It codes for CASSQDLGWGARAEAFF.

For the CDR3, the DNA is TGTGCCAGCAGCGCACACGGGGGGGGTGAGCAGTTCTTC. Protein: CASSAHGGGEQFF. The chain recombines TRBV7-8 with TRBJ2-1, with 8 bases identical to TRBD2. Per germline, CDR1 SGHVS and CDR2 FQNEAQ. Trimming at V came to 5 bases and at J to 9 bases, leaving 6 bases not matched to a gene. The CDR3 is made up of 13 amino acids.

CDR3: CASTLGGEYQETQYF. CDR3 in DNA: TGTGCCAGCACCCTAGGGGGGGAGTACCAAGAGACCCAGTACTTC. V gene TRBV7-6 combines with J gene TRBJ2-5, with D maybe TRBD2 (7 bases). CDR3 size: 15 residues. Trimming shortened V by 7 bases and J by 0 bases, and 15 bases separated the two germline ends. Germline loops: CDR1 SGHVS, CDR2 FNYEAQ.

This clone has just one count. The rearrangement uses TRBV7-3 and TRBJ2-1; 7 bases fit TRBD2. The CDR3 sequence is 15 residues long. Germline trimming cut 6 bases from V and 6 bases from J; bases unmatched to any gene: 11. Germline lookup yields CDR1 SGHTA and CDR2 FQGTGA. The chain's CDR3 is CASRPSGGAPNEQFF. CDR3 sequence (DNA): TGTGCCAGCAGGCCTAGCGGAGGGGCCCCCAATGAGCAGTTCTTC.

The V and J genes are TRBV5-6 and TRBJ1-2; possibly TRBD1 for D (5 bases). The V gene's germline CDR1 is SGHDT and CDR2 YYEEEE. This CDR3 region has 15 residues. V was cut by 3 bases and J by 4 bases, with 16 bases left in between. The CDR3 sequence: CASSSPLGGFYGYTF. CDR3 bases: TGTGCCAGCAGCTCCCCCCTGGGGGGGTTCTATGGCTACACCTTC.

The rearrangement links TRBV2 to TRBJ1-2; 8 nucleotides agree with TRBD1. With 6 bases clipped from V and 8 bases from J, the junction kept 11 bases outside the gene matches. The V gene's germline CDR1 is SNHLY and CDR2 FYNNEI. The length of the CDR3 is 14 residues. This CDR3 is CASSRRQGSSGYTF. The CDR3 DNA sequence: TGTGCCAGCAGCCGCCGACAGGGGTCGTCCGGCTACACCTTC.

The CDR3 here is CASRPPGQPTGELFF. The CDR3 DNA sequence: TGTGCCAGCAGACCGCCGGGACAGCCCACCGGGGAGCTGTTTTTT. The gene calls are TRBV6-5 and TRBJ2-2, with TRBD1 identical over 7 bases. CDR1 MNHEY and CDR2 SVGAGI come from the germline V gene. The CDR3 totals 15 residues. Trimming cost V 6 bases and J 4 bases; bases outside gene matches: 8.

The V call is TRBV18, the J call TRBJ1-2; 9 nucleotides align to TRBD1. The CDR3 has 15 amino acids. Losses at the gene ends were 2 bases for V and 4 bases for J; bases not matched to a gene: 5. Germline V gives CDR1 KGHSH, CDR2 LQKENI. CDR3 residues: CASSPWDREIYGYTF. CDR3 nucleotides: TGTGCCAGCTCACCATGGGACAGGGAAATCTATGGCTACACCTTC. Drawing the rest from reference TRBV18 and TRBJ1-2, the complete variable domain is NAGVMQNPRHLVRRRGQEARLRCSPMKGHSHVYWYRQLPEEGLKFMVYLQKENIIDESGMPKERFSAEFPKEGPSILRIQQVVRGDSAAYFCASSPWDREIYGYTFGSGTRLTVV.

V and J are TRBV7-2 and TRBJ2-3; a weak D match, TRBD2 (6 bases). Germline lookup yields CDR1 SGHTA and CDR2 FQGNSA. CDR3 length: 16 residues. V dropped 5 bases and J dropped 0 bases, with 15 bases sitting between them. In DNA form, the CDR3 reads TGTGCCAGCAGCCCCCTCGGCGGGGCGAGCACAGATACGCAGTATTTT. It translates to CASSPLGGASTDTQYF.

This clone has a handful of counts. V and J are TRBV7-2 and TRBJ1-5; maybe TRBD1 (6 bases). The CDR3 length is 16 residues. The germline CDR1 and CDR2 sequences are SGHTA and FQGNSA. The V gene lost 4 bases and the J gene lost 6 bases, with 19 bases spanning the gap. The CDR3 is CASSYGTPRAGQPQHF. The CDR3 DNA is TGTGCCAGCAGCTACGGGACACCCCGGGCGGGTCAGCCCCAGCATTTT.

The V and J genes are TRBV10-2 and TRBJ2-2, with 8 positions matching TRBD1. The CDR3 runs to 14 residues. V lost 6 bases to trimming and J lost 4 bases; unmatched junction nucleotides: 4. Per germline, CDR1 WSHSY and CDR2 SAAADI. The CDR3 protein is CASRGTGATGELFF. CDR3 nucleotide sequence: TGCGCCAGCAGGGGGACAGGAGCCACCGGGGAGCTGTTTTTT.

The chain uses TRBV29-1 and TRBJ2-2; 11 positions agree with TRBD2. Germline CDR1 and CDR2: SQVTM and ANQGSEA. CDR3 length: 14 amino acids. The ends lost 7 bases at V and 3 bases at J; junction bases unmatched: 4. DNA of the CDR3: TGCAGCGGGGGGACTAGCGGCCACACCGGGGAGCTGTTTTTT. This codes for CSGGTSGHTGELFF.

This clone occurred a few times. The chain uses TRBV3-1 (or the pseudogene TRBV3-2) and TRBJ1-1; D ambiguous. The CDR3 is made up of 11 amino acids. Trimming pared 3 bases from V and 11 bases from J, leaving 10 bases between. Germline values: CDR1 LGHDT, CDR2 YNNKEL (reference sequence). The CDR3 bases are TGTGCCAGCAGCCAGGGCGACAAGGCTTTCTTT. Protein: CASSQGDKAFF.

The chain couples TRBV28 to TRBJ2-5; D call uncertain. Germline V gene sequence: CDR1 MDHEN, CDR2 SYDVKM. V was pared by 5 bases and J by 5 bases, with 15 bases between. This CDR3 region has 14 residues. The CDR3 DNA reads TGTGCCAGCAGTACACCGAGGATCGGGGAGACCCAGTACTTC. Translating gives CASSTPRIGETQYF.

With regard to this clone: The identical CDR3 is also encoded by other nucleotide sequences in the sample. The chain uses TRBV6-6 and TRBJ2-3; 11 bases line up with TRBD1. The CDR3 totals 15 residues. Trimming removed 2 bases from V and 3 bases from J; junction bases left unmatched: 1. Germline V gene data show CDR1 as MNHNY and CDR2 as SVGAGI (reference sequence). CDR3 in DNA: TGTGCCAGCAGTTACGGGACAGGGGGTACAGATACGCAGTATTTT. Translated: CASSYGTGGTDTQYF.

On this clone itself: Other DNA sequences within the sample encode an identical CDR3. The CDR3 sequence: CASSYAGGGNQPQHF. In DNA, the CDR3 is TGTGCCAGCAGTTATGCGGGTGGGGGCAATCAGCCCCAGCATTTT. This rearrangement joins TRBV6-5 to TRBJ1-5, with no clear D. Trimming took off 3 bases at V and 2 bases at J, with 11 bases between the two ends. The CDR3 is made up of 15 amino acids. Germline V gene data show CDR1 as MNHEY and CDR2 as SVGAGI.

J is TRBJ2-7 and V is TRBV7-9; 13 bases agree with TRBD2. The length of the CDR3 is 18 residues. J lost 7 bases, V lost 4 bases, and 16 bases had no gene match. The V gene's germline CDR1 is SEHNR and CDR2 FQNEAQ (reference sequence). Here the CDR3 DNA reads TGTGCCAGCAGCTCCCCCCGGACTAGCGGGAGAGTGGGGATGGAGCAGTACTTC. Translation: CASSSPRTSGRVGMEQYF.

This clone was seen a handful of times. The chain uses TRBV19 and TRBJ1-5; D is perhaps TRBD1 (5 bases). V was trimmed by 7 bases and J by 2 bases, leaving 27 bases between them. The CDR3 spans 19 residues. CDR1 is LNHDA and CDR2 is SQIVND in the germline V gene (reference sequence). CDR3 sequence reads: CASTPRRGSSPGGNQPQHF. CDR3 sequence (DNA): TGTGCCAGTACCCCCCGAAGGGGCAGCTCTCCGGGGGGCAATCAGCCCCAGCATTTT. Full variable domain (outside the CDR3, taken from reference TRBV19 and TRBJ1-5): DGGITQSPKYLFRKEGQNVTLSCEQNLNHDAMYWYRQDPGQGLRLIYYSQIVNDFQKGDIAEGYSVSREKKESFPLTVTSAQKNPTAFYLCASTPRRGSSPGGNQPQHFGDGTRLSIL.

The DNA for the CDR3 is TGTGCCAGCAGCCAAGCCGGAGGGGCGAACACTGAAGCTTTCTTT. As protein: CASSQAGGANTEAFF. V and J are TRBV3-1 (or the pseudogene TRBV3-2) and TRBJ1-1; D may be TRBD1 (5 bases). V was pared by 1 base and J by 1 base, with 10 bases between. The CDR3 contains 15 residues. CDR1 is LGHDT and CDR2 is YNNKEL in the germline V gene (reference sequence).

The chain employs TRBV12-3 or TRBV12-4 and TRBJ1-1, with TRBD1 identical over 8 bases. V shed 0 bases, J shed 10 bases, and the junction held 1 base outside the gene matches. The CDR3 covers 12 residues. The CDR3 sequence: CASSLAGTGAFF. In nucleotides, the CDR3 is TGTGCCAGCAGTTTAGCAGGGACAGGAGCTTTCTTT.

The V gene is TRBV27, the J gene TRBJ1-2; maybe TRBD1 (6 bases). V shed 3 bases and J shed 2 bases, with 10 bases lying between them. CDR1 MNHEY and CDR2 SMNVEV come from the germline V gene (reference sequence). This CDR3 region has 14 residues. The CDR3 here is CASSFRDTNYGYTF. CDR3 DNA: TGTGCCAGCAGTTTCCGGGACACCAACTATGGCTACACCTTC.

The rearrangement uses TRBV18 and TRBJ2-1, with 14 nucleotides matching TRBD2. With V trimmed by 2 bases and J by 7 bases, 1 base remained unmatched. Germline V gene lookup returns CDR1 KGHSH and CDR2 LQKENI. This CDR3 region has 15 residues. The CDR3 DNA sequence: TGTGCCAGCTCACCAGGGACTAGCGGGGGTAATGAGCAGTTCTTC. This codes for CASSPGTSGGNEQFF.

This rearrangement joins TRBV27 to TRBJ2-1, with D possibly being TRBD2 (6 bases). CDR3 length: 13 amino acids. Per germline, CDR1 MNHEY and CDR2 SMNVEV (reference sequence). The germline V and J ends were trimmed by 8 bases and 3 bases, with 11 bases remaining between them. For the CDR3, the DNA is TGTGCCAGCGTCGGAGGGAACTACAATGAGCAGTTCTTC. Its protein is CASVGGNYNEQFF.